In this sample, the clone carrying this T cell receptor (beta chain) turned up once. These data come from a study of T cell clones after liver transplantation. Overall study context: As an antigen-independent comparator, third-party-reactive TCRbeta sequences came from pre-transplant mixed lymphocyte reactions. Subjects received no induction therapy and standard immunosuppression until randomization at 12-24 months post-transplant.

Germline assignment: CDR1 SGDLS and CDR2 YYNGEE. The CDR3 totals 18 residues. With 3 bases removed from V and 8 bases from J, the gap between germline ends came to 26 bases. Generated by immunoSEQ multiplex PCR, the TCRdb table keeps only in-frame clones and is missing some. The data contain roughly 56,000 clones, roughly 70% of them singletons. Unstimulated PBMCs were sorted into CD3+CD4+ and CD3+CD8+ populations. The sequences come from CD4+ T cells from blood, collected more than 53 months after liver transplant. The chain has TRBV9 and TRBJ1-4; D may be TRBD1 (6 bases). The TCR sequence derives from a human patient who received a liver transplant. Certain T cells may be donor cells from the graft. The CDR3 DNA sequence: TGTGCCAGCAGCGCTCACCAAGAAAGCAGGGGAAGAAGGGAAAAACTGTTTTTT. Its protein product is CASSAHQESRGRREKLFF.